This T cell receptor beta chain came from a study of T cell responses to AZD1222 COVID-19 vaccine. The overall study: The study pooled second doses at about 4 or about 12 weeks.

Libraries were prepared by immunoSEQ multiplex PCR; TCRdb keeps only in-frame clonotypes and omits some of them. The sample holds 100,000 to 150,000 clones, 80% to 90% seen once. V was trimmed by 7 bases and J by 3 bases, leaving 19 bases between them. Germline V CDR1 and CDR2: MNHEY, SMNVEV (reference sequence). This CDR3 has 15 residues. Overall study findings and caveats: When two AZD1222 doses had been given, Spike-specific TCR breadth and depth rose. Donor demographics were predominantly white British with a female majority; clonal diversity may be underestimated. No day 14 peak samples; only post-peak repertoires were characterized.

Notes on this clone: As yet, its antigen is unknown.

This sequence was found in an adult in good health. This sample comprised peripheral blood, obtained on day 0 of AZD1222 vaccination. This chain joins TRBV27 and TRBJ2-7, with D possibly TRBD2 on 7 matching bases. The CDR3 protein is CASTEPGDYYYEQYF. CDR3 nucleotide sequence: TGTGCCAGCACCGAGCCAGGGGACTATTACTACGAGCAGTACTTC.